This TCR beta chain came from a study of T cells in Graves' hyperthyroidism and ophthalmopathy (dated by TCRdb to about 2019). Turning to the overall study: Peripheral blood samples were taken at the time of initial diagnosis, prior to any treatment. In addition, the study compared T-cell repertoires in thyroid tissue and in blood from roughly 6 Graves' hyperthyroidism patients. Prospective prediction of ophthalmopathy was tested in an independent validation cohort consisting of fewer than 20 hyperthyroidism patients and some 16 patients who later progressed to ophthalmopathy. After sampling, hyperthyroidism patients received methimazole starting at 30 mg daily, and ophthalmopathy patients received high-dose intravenous methylprednisolone. The paper describes TCR Vbeta CDR3 sequencing of about 140 peripheral blood samples, made up of fewer than 50 ophthalmopathy patients, some 76 hyperthyroidism patients and roughly 17 progressor patients. The 100 discovery patients were divided at random into training and test sets in a 7:3 ratio. To identify distinguishing TCR V-J signatures, a discovery cohort of 90 to 100 patients was used, comprising roughly 45 with Graves' ophthalmopathy and approximately 57 with stable Graves' hyperthyroidism.

On this clonotype: Its antigen is still unknown. Qualities for individual bases were not recorded, and no much larger clone is one base off.

Study-wide findings and limitations: A model built on a 13 V-J signature distinguished ophthalmopathy from stable hyperthyroidism, reaching roughly 88% sensitivity and 81% to 83% specificity in cross-validation and 80%/75% in testing. Blood samples also contained most of the expanded thyroid clonotypes (frequency above 0.001), which suggests that blood repertoires may reflect thyroid immune responses. Sample size was not statistically predetermined, and investigators were not blinded to group allocation. In validation, progression to ophthalmopathy was predicted by the model with roughly 69% sensitivity and roughly 72% specificity, a median of approximately 6.5 months before onset.

Amplification of TCR beta CDR3 regions was carried out from RNA transcripts. The TCR CDR3 was subjected to a first round of RT-PCR using the HTBI primer set and the Qiagen OneStep RT-PCR kit. Libraries were constructed in a second round of multiplex PCR, after which size selection and purification were performed. Sequencing of the libraries was done on an Illumina HiSeq2000 using paired-end 100 bp reads. The authors processed their data as follows. SOAPnuke was used to process the raw data, removing reads that contained adapters or uncalled bases, had a mean Phred below 15, or lacked an exact match to the constant primer or identifier. COPE v1.2.5 was used to merge the high-quality paired reads, and each unique nucleotide sequence was defined as a clonotype. Clonotypes were aligned to IMGT TRBV, TRBD and TRBJ reference segments using MiTCR v1.1. Only V-J combinations with frequency above 0.0001, covering roughly 99% of repertoires, were analysed. A TCS score was defined as the ratio of F50 (clonal expansion) to E x V (chaos), with BLOSUM62-based TCRdist applied between CDR3 peptides within each V-J. Welch's t-statistics and random forest reduced approximately 520 V-J features to around 14, which were used in a naive Bayes classifier (R e1071). The similarity between thyroid and blood repertoires was quantified using the Morisita-Horn index. Through fastp at Q25 and MiXCR, TCRdb rebuilt clones from the public reads, retaining in-frame beta chains. Identical CDR3 protein sequences are pooled into one entry, listed with their most common genes and DNA. These V and J calls originate from TCRdb's pipeline instead of the authors' own analysis. In all, the sample holds nearly 750,000 distinct CDR3 sequences, and around 40% of those were seen once. Less than 35% of the sample comes from the top ten.

Stable Graves' hyperthyroidism was defined as the absence of progression to ophthalmopathy over 18 months of follow-up. The hyperthyroidism patients were between 18 and 65 years old and newly diagnosed, with a disease duration of less than 2 months. Patients with uncontrolled infections, other autoimmune diseases, pregnancy or lactation were excluded. Diagnoses were based on clinical symptoms, serum thyroxine and TRAb, thyroid ultrasound and orbital computed tomography. PBMCs were separated from 8 to 10 ml of fresh peripheral blood using Ficoll-Paque density gradient centrifugation. Total RNA was extracted using Trizol reagent, and RNA quality was assessed on an Agilent 2100 Bioanalyzer. Counted from cysteine to phenylalanine, this CDR3 has 15 amino acids. Kept here is only the CDR3 DNA, which spans 45 bases and is read in frame from base 1. A distance of 14 bases separates the germline ends of V and J, which lose 1 base and 5 bases respectively. For CDR1 and CDR2, the germline V gene lists SGHTA and FQGNSA.

The chain is encoded by TRBV7-2 joined to TRBJ1-1, with a weak D call of TRBD1 (5 bases match). This TCR was recovered from a woman aged 40 to 49 with Graves' hyperthyroidism. The source material was blood. The CDR3 region reads CASSLDSGLGTEAFF. The DNA sequence reads TGTGCCAGCAGCTTAGATTCAGGGCTCGGGACTGAAGCTTTCTTT. Reference TRBV7-2 and TRBJ1-1 proteins supply the regions before and after the CDR3; the full variable domain is: GAGVSQSPSNKVTEKGKDVELRCDPISGHTALYWYRQSLGQGLEFLIYFQGNSAPDKSGLPSDRFSAERTGGSVSTLTIQRTQQEDSAVYLCASSLDSGLGTEAFFGQGTRLTVV.